The 28 T cell receptor beta chains in this list originate from one sample, sequenced in a study of CD8 T cells in Susac syndrome. RNA totalling about 0.5 to 1 ug underwent reverse transcription with random hexamers. A single record per CDR3 protein comes from TCRdb applying MiXCR to the immunoSEQ multiplex PCR reads. The profile shows 200,000 or so distinct CDR3 sequences, roughly 95% of them singletons. Material for sequencing was CD4+ T cells from PBMCs. The source is a human donor with multiple sclerosis.

V and J are TRBV2 and TRBJ1-5; the D is unclear. Germline CDR1 reads SNHLY; CDR2 reads FYNNEI. The CDR3 spans 13 residues. The germline V and J ends were trimmed by 7 bases and 5 bases, with 12 bases remaining between them. CDR3 amino acids: CASTVEEYQPQHF. As DNA, the CDR3 is TGTGCCAGCACCGTCGAGGAATATCAGCCCCAGCATTTT. The whole variable domain, remainder taken from reference TRBV2 and TRBJ1-5, is EPEVTQTPSHQVTQMGQEVILRCVPISNHLYFYWYRQILGQKVEFLVSFYNNEISEKSEIFDDQFSVERPDGSNFTLKIRSTKLEDSAMYFCASTVEEYQPQHFGDGTRLSIL.

This chain links TRBV7-9 with TRBJ2-1, with 8 bases fitting TRBD2. Trimming at V came to 10 bases and at J to 1 base, leaving 9 bases not matched to a gene. Germline CDR1 reads SEHNR; CDR2 reads FQNEAQ (reference sequence). There are 15 residues in the CDR3. As DNA, the CDR3 is TGTGCCACCACGGCGGGGGGTGTTTCCTACAATGAGCAGTTCTTC. This gives the protein CATTAGGVSYNEQFF. Looking up the rest from reference TRBV7-9 and TRBJ2-1 gives the full variable domain: DTGVSQNPRHKITKRGQNVTFRCDPISEHNRLYWYRQTLGQGPEFLTYFQNEAQLEKSRLLSDRFSAERPKGSFSTLEIQRTEQGDSAMYLCATTAGGVSYNEQFFGPGTRLTVL.

This chain connects TRBV20-1 to TRBJ2-3, with D possibly being TRBD1 (5 bases). The germline V gene encodes CDR1 DFQATT and CDR2 SNEGSKA (reference sequence). Trimming took off 3 bases at V and 4 bases at J, with 8 bases between the two ends. The CDR3 sequence is 12 residues long. CDR3 sequence (DNA): TGCAGTGCTAGGGTGGGGCCAGATACGCAGTATTTT. Translating it yields CSARVGPDTQYF.

V usage is TRBV19 and J usage is TRBJ2-7; 7 bases are shared with TRBD2. CDR1 is LNHDA, CDR2 SQIVND, per germline (reference sequence). J gave up 5 bases and V 8 bases, and 9 bases lay outside the gene matches. The CDR3 has 13 residues. CDR3 in amino acids: CASGGRGSDEQYF. The CDR3 DNA follows: TGTGCCAGTGGGGGGAGGGGATCTGACGAGCAGTACTTC. The variable domain in full, completed from reference TRBV19 and TRBJ2-7, reads DGGITQSPKYLFRKEGQNVTLSCEQNLNHDAMYWYRQDPGQGLRLIYYSQIVNDFQKGDIAEGYSVSREKKESFPLTVTSAQKNPTAFYLCASGGRGSDEQYFGPGTRLTVT.

The V and J genes are TRBV12-3 or TRBV12-4 and TRBJ1-2, with D perhaps TRBD1 (6 bases). Trimming cost V 5 bases and J 6 bases, with 16 bases left between them. There are 14 residues in the CDR3. CDR3: CASSPRLGGDGYTF. CDR3 nucleotide sequence: TGTGCCAGCAGTCCCAGGTTGGGGGGCGATGGCTACACCTTC.

The chain joins TRBV30 to TRBJ2-1; a possible D gene is TRBD1 (6 bases). Trimming left V 1 base short and J 4 bases short, with 11 bases between. The V gene's germline CDR1 is GTSNPN and CDR2 SVGIG (reference sequence). This CDR3 spans 14 amino acids. In nucleotides, the CDR3 is TGTGCCTGGAGTGGCAGGGGTCAATACAATGAGCAGTTCTTC. The encoded protein is CAWSGRGQYNEQFF.

This sequence joins TRBV11-1 and TRBJ2-1, with 9 bases that match TRBD2. CDR1 SGHAT and CDR2 FQDESV come from the germline V gene (reference sequence). The junction had 7 bases not matched to a gene; V was cut back by 1 base and J by 6 bases. The CDR3 totals 16 residues. CDR3 sequence reads: CASSLGTLAGFNEQFF. In DNA form, the CDR3 reads TGTGCCAGCAGCTTAGGTACCCTAGCGGGGTTCAATGAGCAGTTCTTC.

This clonotype has only a few counts. This rearrangement joins TRBV7-9 to TRBJ2-1; D is unclear. V was cut by 5 bases and J by 11 bases, with 1 base left in between. Germline-derived CDR1 and CDR2 are SEHNR and FQNEAQ (reference sequence). This CDR3 contains 8 residues. CDR3 nucleotides: TGTGCCAGCAGCCAGCAGTTCTTC. Amino acids: CASSQQFF.

The CDR3 nucleotides are TGTGCCAGCAGCTTGGTCCTGGGACAGGGGGCTTCACCCCTCCACTTT. This codes for CASSLVLGQGASPLHF. The chain links TRBV5-6 to TRBJ1-6, with 12 bases that match TRBD1. CDR3 length: 16 amino acids. V was clipped by 0 bases and J by 9 bases; unmatched bases: 4. Germline CDR1 is SGHDT and CDR2 is YYEEEE. Full variable domain (rest looked up from reference TRBV5-6 and TRBJ1-6): DAGVTQSPTHLIKTRGQQVTLRCSPKSGHDTVSWYQQALGQGPQFIFQYYEEEERQRGNFPDRFSGHQFPNYSSELNVNALLLGDSALYLCASSLVLGQGASPLHFGNGTRLTVT.

This clonotype occurred once. The chain joins TRBV18 to TRBJ1-1; 7 bases align to TRBD1. With V trimmed by 3 bases and J by 5 bases, 9 bases remained unmatched. The germline V gene has CDR1 KGHSH and CDR2 LQKENI. The CDR3 totals 15 residues. The CDR3 DNA is TGTGCCAGCTCACCTCTCCCTCCAGGGGGTACTGAAGCTTTCTTT. Encoded protein: CASSPLPPGGTEAFF.

The genes are TRBV24-1 and TRBJ2-1; D may be TRBD1 or TRBD2 (6 bases each). Germline V gene data show CDR1 as KGHDR and CDR2 as SFDVKD. The germline V and J ends were trimmed by 5 bases and 7 bases, with 14 bases remaining between them. The CDR3 has 14 amino acids. For the CDR3, the DNA is TGTGCCACCAGTGGAGTAGGGGGGCCGAATGAGCAGTTCTTC. The encoded protein is CATSGVGGPNEQFF.

The V call is TRBV5-1, the J call TRBJ2-1; 7 bases line up with TRBD2. Germline CDR1 reads SGHRS; CDR2 reads YFSETQ. CDR3 length: 16 residues. J lost 9 bases, V lost 0 bases, and 12 bases had no gene match. The CDR3 region has the DNA TGCGCCAGCAGCTTGGACGCAGGCCTGGGGGGGTCTGAGCAGTTCTTC. It encodes CASSLDAGLGGSEQFF. Combining the CDR3 with reference TRBV5-1 and TRBJ2-1 gives the whole variable domain KAGVTQTPRYLIKTRGQQVTLSCSPISGHRSVSWYQQTPGQGLQFLFEYFSETQRNKGNFPGRFSGRQFSNSRSEMNVSTLELGDSALYLCASSLDAGLGGSEQFFGPGTRLTVL.

V and J are TRBV6-5 and TRBJ1-5, with a weak D call TRBD1 (6 bases). The CDR3 totals 13 residues. Trimming took off 6 bases at V and 8 bases at J, with 14 bases between the two ends. From germline, CDR1 is MNHEY and CDR2 SVGAGI. CDR3 in amino acids: CASSVGGGEPQHF. The CDR3 coding sequence is TGTGCCAGCAGCGTCGGGGGCGGCGAGCCCCAGCATTTT.

This CDR3 reads CASSLGPGTGPSSGKLFF. DNA of the CDR3: TGTGCCAGCAGCTTAGGCCCCGGGACAGGGCCATCGTCGGGAAAACTGTTTTTT. V is TRBV7-9 and J is TRBJ1-4, with 9 nucleotides matching TRBD1. Per germline, CDR1 SEHNR and CDR2 FQNEAQ (reference sequence). The CDR3 length is 18 residues. With V trimmed by 1 base and J by 10 bases, 16 bases remained unmatched.

Turning to this clonotype: Relative to the germline gene, one junction end is altered; a read error may explain this. This sequence joins TRBV12-3 or TRBV12-4 and TRBJ1-1; no clear D. This CDR3 comprises 12 residues. The CDR3 nucleotides are TGTGCCAGCAGCTTAGTGAACACTGAAGCTTTCTTT. Translated, it gives CASSLVNTEAFF.

The V and J genes are TRBV29-1 and TRBJ2-7; 9 nucleotides align to TRBD1. The CDR3 spans 14 residues. The germline V gene has CDR1 SQVTM and CDR2 ANQGSEA. V lost 6 bases and J lost 0; bases outside the gene matches: 6. The CDR3: CSVPGQGYSYEQYF. The CDR3 nucleotides are TGCAGCGTACCGGGACAGGGCTACTCCTACGAGCAGTACTTC.

The chain combines TRBV7-2 with TRBJ1-1; D not resolved. This CDR3 contains 11 residues. Germline V CDR1 and CDR2: SGHTA, FQGNSA. V was cut by 4 bases and J by 7 bases, with 7 bases left in between. Written as DNA, the CDR3 is TGTGCCAGCAGCTACAGATATGAAGCTTTCTTT. It encodes CASSYRYEAFF.

The chain couples TRBV12-3 or TRBV12-4 to TRBJ2-7; 8 nucleotides match TRBD1. V was pared by 5 bases and J by 7 bases, with 4 bases of the junction left unmatched. This CDR3 contains 12 residues. The CDR3 sequence is CASSRDRWEQYF. In DNA form, the CDR3 reads TGTGCCAGCAGTCGGGACAGGTGGGAGCAGTACTTC.

V is TRBV27 and J is TRBJ2-3, with a possible D match to TRBD2 (6 bases). Trimming pared 1 base from V and 8 bases from J, leaving 13 bases between. CDR1 and CDR2 (germline): MNHEY, SMNVEV (reference sequence). This CDR3 contains 14 residues. CDR3 nucleotides: TGTGCCAGCAGTTTATTGCGGGGTGGCGGTACGCAGTATTTT. Amino acid sequence: CASSLLRGGGTQYF.

The chain joins TRBV24-1 to TRBJ2-5; no firm D call. V lost 0 bases to trimming and J lost 5 bases, with 12 bases between them. This CDR3 is 15 amino acids long. Germline-derived CDR1 and CDR2 are KGHDR and SFDVKD. The DNA of the CDR3 is TGTGCCACCAGTGATTTGCGACAAGCTCAGGAGACCCAGTACTTC. This codes for CATSDLRQAQETQYF.

CDR3 sequence: CASSLSPAPLHF. In DNA, the CDR3 is TGTGCCAGCAGTTTATCTCCGGCTCCCCTCCACTTT. J is TRBJ1-6 and V is TRBV28, with D uncertain. The CDR3 contains 12 residues. V dropped 1 base and J dropped 13 bases, with 8 bases sitting between them. CDR1 and CDR2 from the germline V gene are MDHEN and SYDVKM.

The chain has TRBV19 and TRBJ1-5; D not resolved. V lost 6 bases and J lost 2, with 17 bases in between. In germline, CDR1 is LNHDA, CDR2 SQIVND (reference sequence). The CDR3 sequence is 16 residues long. The CDR3 spells CASSPTVDVGNQPQHF. CDR3 bases: TGTGCCAGTAGCCCTACAGTGGACGTGGGCAATCAGCCCCAGCATTTT.

This chain uses TRBV20-1 with TRBJ2-2; no definite D call. V lost 6 bases and J lost 4, with 15 bases in between. The CDR3 is made up of 14 amino acids. CDR1 is DFQATT and CDR2 is SNEGSKA in the germline V gene (reference sequence). The CDR3: CSARKPFSTGELFF. DNA of the CDR3: TGCAGTGCCCGGAAACCTTTTTCCACCGGGGAGCTGTTTTTT.

This clonotype was seen just once. The chain has TRBV3-1 and TRBJ2-4, with TRBD2 matching 10 bases. Germline lookup yields CDR1 LGHDT and CDR2 YNNKEL (reference sequence). The CDR3 is made up of 14 amino acids. The junction had 8 bases not matched to a gene; V was cut back by 3 bases and J by 12 bases. The CDR3 DNA is TGTGCCAGCAGCCATGCAGCGGGGGGGGGCCATCAGTACTTC. Translation gives CASSHAAGGGHQYF.

The chain couples TRBV20-1 to TRBJ1-1; the D is unclear. V lost 6 bases, J lost 5 bases, and 13 bases lay in between. The CDR3 totals 12 residues. Germline V lookup: CDR1 DFQATT, CDR2 SNEGSKA (reference sequence). CDR3 amino acids: CSAGPRGTEAFF. In DNA, the CDR3 is TGCAGTGCCGGACCTAGAGGGACTGAAGCTTTCTTT.

This clonotype has only one observation. The chain's CDR3 is CASSQERGVNTGELFF. The CDR3 nucleotides are TGTGCCAGCAGCCAAGAAAGAGGGGTGAACACCGGGGAGCTGTTTTTT. The V call is TRBV14, the J call TRBJ2-2, with D perhaps assigned TRBD1 or TRBD2 (5 bases each). The V end was cut by 0 bases, the J end by 1 base, with 9 bases between. Germline V CDR1 and CDR2: SGHDN, FVKESK. CDR3 length equals 16 residues. Combining the CDR3 with reference TRBV14 and TRBJ2-2 gives the whole variable domain EAGVTQFPSHSVIEKGQTVTLRCDPISGHDNLYWYRRVMGKEIKFLLHFVKESKQDESGMPNNRFLAERTGGTYSTLKVQPAELEDSGVYFCASSQERGVNTGELFFGEGSRLTVL.

J is TRBJ1-2 and V is TRBV19; the D gene is possibly TRBD1 (6 bases). Trimming stripped 7 bases from V and 7 bases from J, with 13 bases between. In germline, CDR1 is LNHDA, CDR2 SQIVND (reference sequence). This CDR3 comprises 12 residues. The CDR3 sequence: CASTPTRGGYTF. CDR3 DNA: TGTGCCAGTACCCCGACCAGGGGTGGCTACACCTTC.

The CDR3 protein is CSAGLAVTDTQYF. As DNA, the CDR3 is TGCAGCGCGGGACTAGCGGTCACAGATACGCAGTATTTT. The chain combines TRBV29-1 with TRBJ2-3, with TRBD2 matching 11 bases. The CDR3 extends over 13 amino acids. Per germline, CDR1 SQVTM and CDR2 ANQGSEA. With 7 bases clipped from V and 2 bases from J, the junction kept 2 bases outside the gene matches.